What follows are 14 T cell receptor beta chains derived from one specimen sequenced in a study of CD8+CD57+ T cells in acquired aplastic anemia. Profiling that covered TCR beta VDJ and CDR3 relied on genomic DNA as its template. Via MiXCR, TCRdb re-called the reads, giving one row per CDR3 protein. The table has over 250,000 distinct CDR3 sequences, 45% to 65% seen once; the top ten hold approximately 1.3%. Selection for sequencing was limited to patients who had shown CD8+CD57+ cell expansion by flow cytometry. The sequenced sample was sorted CD4+, CD8+, or CD8+CD57+ T cells (not recorded which) from PBMCs. The receptors stem from a human donor with aplastic anemia.

Comment on this clonotype: This may stem from a read error, because a much larger clone lies one nucleotide away. This sequence joins TRBV3-1 and TRBJ2-2, with 10 positions matching TRBD1. The germline CDR1 and CDR2 sequences are LGHDT and YNNKEL (reference sequence). There are 15 residues in the CDR3. CDR3 sequence reads: CASSQEGQGTVELFF. The CDR3 DNA sequence: TGTGCCAGCAGCCAAGAGGGACAGGGGACCGTGGAGCTGTTTTTT.

The chain recombines TRBV20-1 with TRBJ2-7; D not resolved. The CDR3 length is 9 residues. V dropped 6 bases and J dropped 9 bases, with 9 bases sitting between them. Germline V CDR1 and CDR2: DFQATT, SNEGSKA (reference sequence). Written as DNA, the CDR3 is TGCAGTGCCACTCCCGGGCAGTACTTC. Amino acids: CSATPGQYF.

The genes are TRBV20-1 and TRBJ1-4, with D uncertain. The germline V gene encodes CDR1 DFQATT and CDR2 SNEGSKA (reference sequence). V lost 1 base to trimming and J lost 0 bases, with 18 bases between them. This CDR3 region has 18 residues. For the CDR3, the DNA is TGCAGTGCTAGAGTTCGCGGGGTTCTACCCACAACTAATGAAAAACTGTTTTTT. Translated: CSARVRGVLPTTNEKLFF.

The genes are TRBV10-3 and TRBJ1-1; D gene ambiguous. This CDR3 has 14 amino acids. Germline CDR1 is ENHRY and CDR2 is SYGVKD. V lost 6 bases to trimming and J lost 2 bases, with 13 bases between them. This CDR3 is CAISRQVLNTEAFF. For the CDR3, the DNA is TGTGCCATCAGCCGACAAGTCCTAAACACTGAAGCTTTCTTT.

The sample holds one count of this clonotype. The rearrangement joins TRBV24-1 to TRBJ1-1, with 10 bases aligning to TRBD1. The germline CDR1 and CDR2 sequences are KGHDR and SFDVKD. This CDR3 is built from 14 residues. J gave up 5 bases and V 9 bases, and 8 bases lay outside the gene matches. The CDR3 region is CATRFGQGDTEAFF. In DNA form, the CDR3 reads TGTGCCACCCGTTTTGGACAGGGGGATACTGAAGCTTTCTTT.

This chain links TRBV5-6 with TRBJ2-7; D unresolved. The CDR3 contains 15 residues. Per germline, CDR1 SGHDT and CDR2 YYEEEE. The ends were cut back, 0 bases at V and 8 bases at J, with 18 bases in the middle. The CDR3 sequence: CASSLEGPNQPQQYF. CDR3 bases: TGTGCCAGCAGCTTGGAAGGGCCCAATCAGCCCCAGCAGTACTTC.

The chain has TRBV7-8 and TRBJ2-1, with TRBD2 identical over 9 bases. Germline CDR1 is SGHVS and CDR2 is FQNEAQ. CDR3 length equals 17 residues. V gave up 0 bases and J gave up 5 bases; unmatched junction bases: 8. The CDR3: CASSLAWTSVDDNEQFF. The CDR3 DNA is TGTGCCAGCAGCTTAGCCTGGACTAGCGTGGACGACAATGAGCAGTTCTTC.

V usage is TRBV2 and J usage is TRBJ1-1, with D hard to call. CDR1 is SNHLY, CDR2 FYNNEI, per germline. This CDR3 has 12 residues. The CDR3 DNA reads TGTGCTCTCGGACGGCTTAGCACTGAAGCTTTCTTT. It encodes CALGRLSTEAFF.

This clonotype was seen many times. Its ends do not fully match the called genes, so a read error is possible. The chain recombines TRBV19 with TRBJ2-3; no definite D call. Germline V CDR1 and CDR2: LNHDA, SQIVND (reference sequence). This CDR3 has 12 amino acids. CDR3 sequence (DNA): TGTGCCAGTAGTTTCTCTACAGATACGCGGTATTTT. Translation: CASSFSTDTRYF.

The chain employs TRBV2 and TRBJ1-2; D remains unclear. This CDR3 has 12 residues. The V gene lost 8 bases and the J gene lost 8 bases, with 15 bases spanning the gap. Germline assignment: CDR1 SNHLY and CDR2 FYNNEI. The CDR3 is CASALGFSGYTF. The CDR3 bases are TGTGCCAGCGCGTTGGGGTTCTCAGGCTACACCTTC. Complete variable domain (other parts from reference TRBV2 and TRBJ1-2): EPEVTQTPSHQVTQMGQEVILRCVPISNHLYFYWYRQILGQKVEFLVSFYNNEISEKSEIFDDQFSVERPDGSNFTLKIRSTKLEDSAMYFCASALGFSGYTFGSGTRLTVV.

In its sample, this clonotype was seen a few times. V is TRBV2 and J is TRBJ2-1; TRBD2 aligns across 12 bases. The CDR3 runs 13 residues. CDR1 SNHLY and CDR2 FYNNEI come from the germline V gene. The V segment lost 7 bases and the J segment 7 bases; nucleotides outside the gene matches: 2. CDR3 loop: CASKGLAGNEQFF. Here the CDR3 DNA reads TGTGCCAGCAAAGGACTAGCGGGGAATGAGCAGTTCTTC.

V usage is TRBV2 and J usage is TRBJ1-5; D ambiguous. The germline CDR1 and CDR2 sequences are SNHLY and FYNNEI. This CDR3 is 12 amino acids long. Trimming stripped 6 bases from V and 9 bases from J, with 12 bases between. For the CDR3, the DNA is TGTGCCAGCAGCCCCGATTATGGGCCCCAGCATTTT. Amino acid sequence: CASSPDYGPQHF.

The chain links TRBV9 to TRBJ2-5; weak D call: TRBD2 (6 bases). From germline, CDR1 is SGDLS and CDR2 YYNGEE. CDR3 size: 14 residues. Trimming shortened V by 6 bases and J by 4 bases, and 16 bases separated the two germline ends. CDR3 amino acids: CASNRGGVGETQYF. The CDR3 DNA reads TGTGCCAGCAACCGAGGCGGGGTTGGAGAGACCCAGTACTTC.

This clonotype was counted between two and nine times. The chain links TRBV5-5 to TRBJ1-2; D is unclear. V dropped 6 bases and J dropped 3 bases, with 9 bases sitting between them. Per the germline V gene, CDR1 is SGHKS and CDR2 is YYEKEE (reference sequence). The CDR3 runs 12 residues. CDR3 nucleotides: TGTGCCAGCACGACAACCGACTATGGCTACACCTTC. Translation gives CASTTTDYGYTF.